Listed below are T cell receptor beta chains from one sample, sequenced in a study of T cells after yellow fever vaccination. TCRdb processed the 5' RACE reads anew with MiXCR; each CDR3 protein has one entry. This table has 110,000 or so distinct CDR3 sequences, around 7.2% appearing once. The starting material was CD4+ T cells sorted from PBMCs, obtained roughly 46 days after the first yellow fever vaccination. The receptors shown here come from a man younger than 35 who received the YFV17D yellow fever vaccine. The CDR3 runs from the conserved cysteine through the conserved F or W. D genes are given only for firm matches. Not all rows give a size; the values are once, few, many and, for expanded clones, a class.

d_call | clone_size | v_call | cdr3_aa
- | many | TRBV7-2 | CASSLDRQNTGELFF
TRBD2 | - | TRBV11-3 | CASSQAGIYNEQFF
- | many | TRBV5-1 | CASSLGLGETQYF
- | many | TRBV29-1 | CSVWGQYTEAFF
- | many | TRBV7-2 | CASSLAAGSSEKLFF
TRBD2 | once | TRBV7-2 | CASSLSGRAGGPVRDTQYF
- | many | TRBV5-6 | CASSLVGENSYNEQFF
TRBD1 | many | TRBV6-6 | CASSYGTGEKLFF
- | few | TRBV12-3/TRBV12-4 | CASSAITGANVLTF
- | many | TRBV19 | CASSILTSPETQYF
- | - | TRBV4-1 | CASSGLGRGYGYTF
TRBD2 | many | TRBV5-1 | CASIYSGGAMNEQFF
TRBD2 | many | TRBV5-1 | CASSLSGAPSGANVLTF
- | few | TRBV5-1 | CASSLGQQGEQFF
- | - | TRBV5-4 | CASSLTADTGELFF
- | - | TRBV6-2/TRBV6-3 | CAAGTLYGYTF
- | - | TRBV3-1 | CASSQEGQGRRNSPLHF
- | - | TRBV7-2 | CASSSRASNSPLHF
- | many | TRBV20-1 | CSARDNRGSGNTIYF